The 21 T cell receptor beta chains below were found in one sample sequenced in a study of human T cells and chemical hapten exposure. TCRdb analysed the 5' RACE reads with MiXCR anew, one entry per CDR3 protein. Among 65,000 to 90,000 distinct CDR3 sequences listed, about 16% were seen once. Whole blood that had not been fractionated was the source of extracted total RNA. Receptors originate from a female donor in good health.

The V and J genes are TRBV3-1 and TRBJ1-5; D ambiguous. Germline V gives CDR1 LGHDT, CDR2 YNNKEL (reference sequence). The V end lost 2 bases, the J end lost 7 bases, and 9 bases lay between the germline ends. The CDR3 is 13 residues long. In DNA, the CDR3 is TGTGCCAGCAGCCAATCTGTCGGCCAGCCCCAGCATTTT. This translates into CASSQSVGQPQHF. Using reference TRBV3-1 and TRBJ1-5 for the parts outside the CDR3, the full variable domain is DTAVSQTPKYLVTQMGNDKSIKCEQNLGHDTMYWYKQDSKKFLKIMFSYNNKELIINETVPNRFSPKSPDKAHLNLHINSLELGDSAVYFCASSQSVGQPQHFGDGTRLSIL.

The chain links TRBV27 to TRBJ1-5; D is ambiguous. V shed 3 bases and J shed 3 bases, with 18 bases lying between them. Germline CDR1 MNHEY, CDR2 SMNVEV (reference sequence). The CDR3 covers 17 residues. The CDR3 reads CASSFTPGPANNQPQHF. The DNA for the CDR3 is TGTGCCAGCAGTTTCACCCCCGGACCGGCGAACAATCAGCCCCAGCATTTT.

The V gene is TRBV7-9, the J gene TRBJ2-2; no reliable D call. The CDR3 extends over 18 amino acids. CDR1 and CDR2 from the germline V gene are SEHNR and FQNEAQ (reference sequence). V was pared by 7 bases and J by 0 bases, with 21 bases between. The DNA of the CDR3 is TGTGCCAGCAACTCCCAGATTGGGCTAGGATCGAACACCGGGGAGCTGTTTTTT. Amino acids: CASNSQIGLGSNTGELFF. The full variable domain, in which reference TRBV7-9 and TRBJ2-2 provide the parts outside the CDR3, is DTGVSQNPRHKITKRGQNVTFRCDPISEHNRLYWYRQTLGQGPEFLTYFQNEAQLEKSRLLSDRFSAERPKGSFSTLEIQRTEQGDSAMYLCASNSQIGLGSNTGELFFGEGSRLTVL.

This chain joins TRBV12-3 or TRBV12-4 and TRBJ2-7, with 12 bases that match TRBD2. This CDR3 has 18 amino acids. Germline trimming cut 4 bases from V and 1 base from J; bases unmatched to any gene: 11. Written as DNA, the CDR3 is TGTGCCAGCAGTTCCCCCCTGACTAGCGGGGGTGAATCCTACGAGCAGTACTTC. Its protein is CASSSPLTSGGESYEQYF.

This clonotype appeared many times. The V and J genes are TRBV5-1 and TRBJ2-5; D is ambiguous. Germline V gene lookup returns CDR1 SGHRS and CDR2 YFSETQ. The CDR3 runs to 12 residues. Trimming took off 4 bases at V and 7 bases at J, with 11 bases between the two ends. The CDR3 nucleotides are TGCGCCAGCAGCCCGGAAGCAGGGACCCAGTACTTC. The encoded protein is CASSPEAGTQYF. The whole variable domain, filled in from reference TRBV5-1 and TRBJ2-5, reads KAGVTQTPRYLIKTRGQQVTLSCSPISGHRSVSWYQQTPGQGLQFLFEYFSETQRNKGNFPGRFSGRQFSNSRSEMNVSTLELGDSALYLCASSPEAGTQYFGPGTRLLVL.

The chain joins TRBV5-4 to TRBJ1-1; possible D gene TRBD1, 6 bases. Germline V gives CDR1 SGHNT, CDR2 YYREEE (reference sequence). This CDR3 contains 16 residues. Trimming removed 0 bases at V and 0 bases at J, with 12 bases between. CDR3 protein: CASSLVPGAVNTEAFF. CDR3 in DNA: TGTGCCAGCAGCTTGGTGCCGGGGGCCGTGAACACTGAAGCTTTCTTT.

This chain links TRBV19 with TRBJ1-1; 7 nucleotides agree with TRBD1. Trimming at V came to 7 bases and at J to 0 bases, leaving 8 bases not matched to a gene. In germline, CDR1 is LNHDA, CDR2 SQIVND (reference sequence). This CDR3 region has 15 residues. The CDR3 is CASTQDRRMNTEAFF. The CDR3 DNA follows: TGTGCCAGTACCCAGGACAGGCGAATGAACACTGAAGCTTTCTTT.

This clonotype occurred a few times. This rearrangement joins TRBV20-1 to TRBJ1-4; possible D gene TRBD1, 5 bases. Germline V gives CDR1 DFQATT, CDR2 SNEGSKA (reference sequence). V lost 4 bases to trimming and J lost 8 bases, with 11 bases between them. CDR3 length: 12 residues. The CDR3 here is CSAMGVREKLFF. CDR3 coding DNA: TGCAGTGCTATGGGGGTTCGCGAAAAACTGTTTTTT.

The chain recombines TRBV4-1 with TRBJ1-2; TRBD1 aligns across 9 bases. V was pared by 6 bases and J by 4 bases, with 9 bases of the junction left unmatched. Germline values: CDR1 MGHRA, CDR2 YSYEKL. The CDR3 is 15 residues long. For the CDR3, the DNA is TGCGCCAGCAGTACACGGACAGGGGACGTCTATGGCTACACCTTC. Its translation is CASSTRTGDVYGYTF.

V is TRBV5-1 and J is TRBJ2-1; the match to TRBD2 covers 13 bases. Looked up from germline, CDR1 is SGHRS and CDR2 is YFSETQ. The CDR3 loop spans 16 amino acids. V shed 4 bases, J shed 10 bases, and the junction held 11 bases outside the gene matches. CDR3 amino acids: CASSPMGLAGRKEQFF. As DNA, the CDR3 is TGCGCCAGCAGCCCAATGGGACTAGCGGGAAGGAAGGAGCAGTTCTTC.

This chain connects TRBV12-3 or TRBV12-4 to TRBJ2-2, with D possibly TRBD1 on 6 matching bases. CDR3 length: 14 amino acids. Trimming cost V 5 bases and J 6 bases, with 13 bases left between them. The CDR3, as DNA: TGTGCCAGCAGTCCTACAGGGTTGCCCGGGGAGCTGTTTTTT. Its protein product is CASSPTGLPGELFF.

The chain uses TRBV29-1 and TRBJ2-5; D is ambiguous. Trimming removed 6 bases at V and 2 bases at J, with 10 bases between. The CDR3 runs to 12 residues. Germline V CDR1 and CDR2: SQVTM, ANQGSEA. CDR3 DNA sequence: TGCAGCGTGACCCCTGGGCAAGAGACCCAGTACTTC. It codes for CSVTPGQETQYF.

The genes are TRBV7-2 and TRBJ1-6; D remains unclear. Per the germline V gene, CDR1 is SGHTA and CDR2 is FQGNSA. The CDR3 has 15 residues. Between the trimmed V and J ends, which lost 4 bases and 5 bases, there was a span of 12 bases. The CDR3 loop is CASSYQAPDNSPLHF. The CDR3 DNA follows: TGTGCCAGCAGCTACCAGGCACCTGATAATTCACCCCTCCACTTT.

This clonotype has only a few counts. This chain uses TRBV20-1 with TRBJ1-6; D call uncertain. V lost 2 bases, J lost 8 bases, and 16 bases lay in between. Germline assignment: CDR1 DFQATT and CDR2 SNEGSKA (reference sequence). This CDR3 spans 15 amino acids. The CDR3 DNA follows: TGCAGTGCTAGAAGGTACCCGGGAGAGGATTCACCCCTCCACTTT. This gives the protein CSARRYPGEDSPLHF.

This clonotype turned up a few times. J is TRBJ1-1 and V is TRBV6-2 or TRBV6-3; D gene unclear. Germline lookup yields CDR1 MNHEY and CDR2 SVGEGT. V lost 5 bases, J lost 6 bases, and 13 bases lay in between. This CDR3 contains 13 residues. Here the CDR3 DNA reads TGTGCCAGCAGTCCCGGGGTCCGTCCTGAAGCTTTCTTT. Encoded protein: CASSPGVRPEAFF.

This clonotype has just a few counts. The CDR3 nucleotides are TGTGCCAGCCTCCGGGACAGGGGGCTGTGGGAGCAGTACTTC. It specifies CASLRDRGLWEQYF. V usage is TRBV6-1 and J usage is TRBJ2-7; 12 bases match TRBD1. The CDR3 covers 14 residues. V gave up 8 bases and J gave up 7 bases; unmatched junction bases: 9. Germline CDR1 and CDR2: MNHNS and SASEGT.

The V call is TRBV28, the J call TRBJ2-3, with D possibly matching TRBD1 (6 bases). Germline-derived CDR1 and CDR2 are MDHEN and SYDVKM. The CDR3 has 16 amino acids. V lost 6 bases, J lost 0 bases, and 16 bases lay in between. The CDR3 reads CASSALGGLSTDTQYF. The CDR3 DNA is TGTGCCAGCAGCGCTTTAGGGGGTTTGAGCACAGATACGCAGTATTTT.

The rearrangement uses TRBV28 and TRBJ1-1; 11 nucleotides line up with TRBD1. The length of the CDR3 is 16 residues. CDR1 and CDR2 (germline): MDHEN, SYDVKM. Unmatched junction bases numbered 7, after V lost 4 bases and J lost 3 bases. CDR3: CASSSQDRGHDTEAFF. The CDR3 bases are TGTGCCAGCAGTTCCCAGGACAGGGGGCATGACACTGAAGCTTTCTTT.

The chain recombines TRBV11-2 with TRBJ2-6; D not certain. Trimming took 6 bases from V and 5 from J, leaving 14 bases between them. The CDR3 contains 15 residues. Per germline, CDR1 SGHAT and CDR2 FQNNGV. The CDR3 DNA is TGTGCCAGCAGAGGGATTACTGGAAGGGCCAACGTCCTGACTTTC. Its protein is CASRGITGRANVLTF.

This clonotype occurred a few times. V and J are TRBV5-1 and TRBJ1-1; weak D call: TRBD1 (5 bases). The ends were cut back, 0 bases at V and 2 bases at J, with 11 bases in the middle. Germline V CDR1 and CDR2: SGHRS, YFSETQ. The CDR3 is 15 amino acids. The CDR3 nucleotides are TGCGCCAGCAGCTTGGCCCCGGACATAAACACTGAAGCTTTCTTT. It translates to CASSLAPDINTEAFF.

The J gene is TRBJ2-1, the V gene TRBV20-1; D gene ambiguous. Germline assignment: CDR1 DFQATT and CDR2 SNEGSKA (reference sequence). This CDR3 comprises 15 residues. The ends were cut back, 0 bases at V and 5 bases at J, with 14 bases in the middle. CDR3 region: CSARDPLAGNNEQFF. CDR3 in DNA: TGCAGTGCTAGAGATCCCCTGGCAGGCAACAATGAGCAGTTCTTC.